This T cell receptor beta chain was recorded in a study of shared clonotypes between healthy human individuals. V lost 1 base and J 1 base, leaving 4 bases between the germline ends. This CDR3 is 13 amino acids long. Per the germline V gene, CDR1 is SGHTA and CDR2 is FQGNSA. Turning to this clone: The antigen remains undetermined. Within the sample, other DNA sequences also encode this same CDR3.

The table came from immunoSEQ multiplex PCR; TCRdb's copy has only in-frame clones and leaves some out. Of about 2 million clones listed, roughly 94% were seen once; the top ten hold 0.13%. Broader study findings: Naive subsets usually exceeded memory subsets in estimated richness. All-four-donor shared clonotypes had higher generation probabilities than non-shared clonotypes did. Around 5% of naive CD4 clonotypes were common to a handful of donors.

Donors comprised only Caucasian adults living in Nashville, Tennessee. Sequencing was carried out using naive CD4+ T cells sorted from blood. Subset defined: CD45RA+ positively selected. The source is a man aged 18-30 years in good health. V gene TRBV7-2 combines with J gene TRBJ2-5, with D unclear. The CDR3 spells CASSLGVQETQYF. For the CDR3, the DNA is TGTGCCAGCAGCTTAGGGGTCCAAGAGACCCAGTACTTC.